These T cell receptor beta chains were read from a single sample in a study of vaccination and CD4 T cells after COVID-19. TCRdb reprocessed the PCR reads via MiXCR and lists one record per CDR3 protein. The sample lists around 5,600 distinct CDR3 sequences; approximately 36% were seen once. Their target antigens are unknown. Input material: CD4+ T cells from blood, cultured in vitro. Receptor source: a human donor in good health. CDR3s include the opening cysteine and the closing phenylalanine or tryptophan. A D gene is named only where the DNA matches it firmly. Clone size is stated in some rows and not others, as once, few, many or a class when expanded.

d_call j_call clone_size v_call cdr3_aa cdr3_nt
- TRBJ1-1 few TRBV20-1 CSICRAGRDLDTEAFF TGCAGTATTTGTAGGGCAGGTCGAGATTTAGACACTGAAGCTTTCTTT
TRBD2 TRBJ2-7 few TRBV20-1 CSADQLAGVSYEQYF TGCAGTGCCGACCAACTAGCGGGGGTATCGTACGAGCAGTACTTC
- TRBJ1-2 - TRBV6-1 CASSEAPLLGYGYTF TGTGCCAGCAGTGAAGCCCCACTTCTCGGCTATGGCTACACCTTC
TRBD1 TRBJ1-6 - TRBV6-5 CASSYSQDRSYNSPLHF TGTGCCAGCAGTTACTCGCAGGACAGGAGCTATAATTCACCCCTCCACTTT
TRBD2 TRBJ2-5 few TRBV27 CASSPSTSGGPETQYF TGTGCCAGCAGTCCGTCGACTAGCGGGGGGCCGGAGACCCAGTACTTC
- TRBJ1-5 few TRBV27 CASSPGYSNQPQHF TGTGCCAGCAGTCCGGGATATAGCAATCAGCCCCAGCATTTT
TRBD2 TRBJ2-1 - TRBV6-1 CASSSGGSTNNEQFF TGTGCCAGCAGCTCGGGGGGAAGCACTAACAATGAGCAGTTCTTC
TRBD1 TRBJ1-2 - TRBV7-2 CASSFRGQVHDGYTF TGTGCCAGCAGCTTCCGAGGACAGGTTCATGATGGCTACACCTTC
TRBD1 TRBJ1-2 few TRBV11-3 CASSVGQGDYGYTF TGTGCCAGCAGCGTGGGACAGGGGGACTATGGCTACACCTTC
TRBD2 TRBJ2-5 - TRBV11-1 CASSSVSGGLQETQYF TGTGCCAGCAGCTCCGTAAGCGGGGGCCTTCAAGAGACCCAGTACTTC
- TRBJ1-2 few TRBV27 CASSGSSSNYGYTF TGTGCCAGCAGTGGGTCCTCCTCTAACTATGGCTACACCTTC
TRBD1 TRBJ1-2 - TRBV7-7 CASSLGTGANYGYTF TGTGCCAGCAGCTTAGGGACAGGAGCTAACTATGGCTACACCTTC
- TRBJ1-1 once TRBV30 CAWSRGLNTEAFF TGTGCCTGGAGTCGCGGATTGAACACTGAAGCTTTCTTT
- TRBJ2-2 - TRBV6-1 CASLRFGGELFF TGTGCCAGCCTCCGGTTCGGGGGGGAGCTGTTTTTT
TRBD1 TRBJ1-1 - TRBV20-1 CSAKGTGDSTEAFF TGCAGTGCTAAAGGGACAGGGGATAGCACTGAAGCTTTCTTT
- TRBJ2-7 - TRBV11-2 CASSPDTGGDQYF TGTGCCAGCAGCCCCGACACGGGGGGCGACCAGTACTTC
- TRBJ1-1 - TRBV6-1 CASRFDRNTEAFF TGTGCCAGCAGATTCGACAGGAACACTGAAGCTTTCTTT
- TRBJ1-5 - TRBV10-3 CAISLENSNQPQHF TGTGCCATCAGCCTGGAGAATAGCAATCAGCCCCAGCATTTT
- TRBJ1-2 - TRBV19 CASEGYGYTF TGTGCCAGCGAGGGCTATGGCTACACCTTC
- TRBJ1-2 - TRBV11-1 CASSSSTGNYGYTF TGTGCCAGCAGCTCGAGTACAGGGAACTATGGCTACACCTTC
- TRBJ2-1 - TRBV20-1 CSARDVRSPYNEQFF TGCAGTGCTAGAGATGTGAGGAGTCCCTACAATGAGCAGTTCTTC
- TRBJ2-7 - TRBV30 CAWSRDPSSYEQYF TGTGCCTGGAGCCGGGATCCAAGCTCCTACGAGCAGTACTTC
TRBD1 TRBJ2-5 - TRBV7-2 CASSAQGMETQYF TGTGCCAGCAGCGCACAGGGGATGGAGACCCAGTACTTC
TRBD1 TRBJ1-2 - TRBV12-3/TRBV12-4 CASRPSGTGNYGYTF TGTGCCAGCAGACCCTCCGGGACAGGGAACTATGGCTACACCTTC
- TRBJ1-2 few TRBV7-9 CASGQRGIYGYTF TGTGCCAGCGGGCAACGGGGGATCTATGGCTACACCTTC
- TRBJ2-3 few TRBV7-9 CASSLVRGSTSGTDTQYF TGTGCCAGCAGCTTAGTTAGGGGATCCACCTCAGGCACAGATACGCAGTATTTT
- TRBJ1-1 few TRBV7-9 CASSSRGDTEAFF TGTGCCAGCAGCTCGCGAGGGGACACTGAAGCTTTCTTT
- TRBJ1-5 - TRBV7-8 CASSLVEGYSNQPQHF TGTGCCAGCAGCTTAGTTGAGGGGTATAGCAATCAGCCCCAGCATTTT
TRBD1 TRBJ1-5 few TRBV6-1 CASSTGQGNQPQHF TGTGCCAGCAGTACGGGACAGGGGAATCAGCCCCAGCATTTT
- TRBJ1-6 few TRBV20-1 CSAADYRNSPLHF TGCAGTGCGGCGGACTATAGGAATTCACCCCTCCACTTT
TRBD1 TRBJ1-1 - TRBV10-3 CAISPRTGIEAFF TGTGCCATCAGTCCCCGGACAGGGATTGAAGCTTTCTTT
- TRBJ1-1 - TRBV20-1 CSASKGTDTEAFF TGCAGTGCTAGTAAGGGTACGGACACTGAAGCTTTCTTT
TRBD2 TRBJ2-5 few TRBV20-1 CSARQAGGKETQYF TGCAGTGCTAGACAAGCGGGGGGTAAGGAGACCCAGTACTTC
- TRBJ2-7 - TRBV20-1 CSATRLAETREQYF TGCAGTGCTACCAGACTGGCGGAGACGAGGGAGCAGTACTTC
- TRBJ1-2 - TRBV10-2 CASSESREQCYGYTF TGCGCCAGCAGTGAGTCCCGGGAACAGTGTTATGGCTACACCTTC
TRBD1 TRBJ1-1 - TRBV6-1 CASIRTGMNTEAFF TGTGCCAGCATAAGGACAGGGATGAACACTGAAGCTTTCTTT
- TRBJ1-2 - TRBV18 CASSPIDDIGGYTF TGTGCCAGCTCACCGATCGATGATATCGGAGGCTACACCTTC
- TRBJ1-6 - TRBV6-1 CASSRREDGSPLHF TGTGCCAGCAGTCGCAGGGAGGATGGCTCACCCCTCCACTTT
- TRBJ1-1 - TRBV19 CASSMGARGGRLTEAFF TGTGCCAGTAGTATGGGAGCCAGGGGAGGCCGTCTGACTGAAGCTTTCTTT
- TRBJ1-1 few TRBV11-2 CASSLSEGTEAFF TGTGCCAGCAGCTTAAGTGAGGGAACTGAAGCTTTCTTT
- TRBJ1-2 few TRBV7-2 CASSLDGRTRVSGYTF TGTGCCAGCAGCTTAGATGGCAGAACCAGGGTGTCTGGCTACACCTTC
- TRBJ1-1 - TRBV7-9 CASSLQETTEAFF TGTGCCAGCAGCTTACAGGAGACCACTGAAGCTTTCTTT
- TRBJ1-2 - TRBV7-2 CASSLVSRVGGYTF TGTGCCAGCAGCTTAGTAAGCAGGGTCGGTGGCTACACCTTC
- TRBJ2-3 - TRBV20-1 CSAWDPRRTDTQYF TGCAGTGCTTGGGACCCGAGACGCACAGATACGCAGTATTTT
- TRBJ1-2 few TRBV10-2 CASTVSANYGYTF TGCGCCAGCACTGTCTCGGCTAACTATGGCTACACCTTC